Shown below are 26 T cell receptor beta chains from a single sample sequenced in a study of T cells in women clearing cervical HPV infection. Profiling relied on immunoSEQ multiplex PCR, and the TCRdb table lists in-frame clones only, not all of them. Here the sample table reports some 40,000 clones. Sequencing input: blood buffy coat. These receptor sequences come from a woman between 18 and 75 years old with a cervical HPV16 infection that either progressed to CIN3+ or cleared (not recorded which).

For this clone: The read stops 3 residues short of the end of the CDR3; the missing end is completed from the germline J gene. This rearrangement joins TRBV19 to TRBJ2-4, with TRBD2 as a possible D gene (5 bases). The germline V gene has CDR1 LNHDA and CDR2 SQIVND (reference sequence). The CDR3 consists of 13 residues. The CDR3 DNA, read in part, is TGTGCCAGTAAAGGCACCGAGGGCTCTGGT. Protein sequence: CASKGTEGSG. The whole CDR3 protein is CASKGTEGSGQYF.

As to this clone: The sequence runs out 3 residues before the end of the CDR3; the remainder is reconstructed from the germline J gene. V is TRBV19 and J is TRBJ1-6; D is possibly TRBD1 (6 bases). The V end lost 6 bases, the J end lost 8 bases, and 14 bases lay between the germline ends. This CDR3 has 14 residues. From germline, CDR1 is LNHDA and CDR2 SQIVND (reference sequence). CDR3 bases read: TGTGCCAGTAGCCTGGGGGCATGGGATTCACCC. This sequence encodes CASSLGAWDSP. The whole CDR3 protein reads CASSLGAWDSPLHF.

Worth noting for this clone: The CDR3 goes on 3 residues after the read ends, and that part is filled in from the germline J gene. The chain is built from TRBV5-1 and TRBJ2-7, with a tentative D call TRBD2 (6 bases). The CDR3 extends over 15 amino acids. Germline V gives CDR1 SGHRS, CDR2 YFSETQ. Between the trimmed V and J ends, which lost 4 bases and 0 bases, there was a span of 14 bases. The DNA read from the CDR3 is TGCGCCAGCAGCCCGAACCAGGGAGGCTCCTACGAG. Its protein is CASSPNQGGSYE. The full CDR3 reads CASSPNQGGSYEQYF.

Concerning this clone: The read comes to an end 3 residues before the CDR3 does, leaving the germline J gene to fill in the end. V and J are TRBV30 and TRBJ1-6; 9 bases agree with TRBD1. This CDR3 comprises 13 residues. Germline CDR1 GTSNPN, CDR2 SVGIG (reference sequence). V lost 2 bases, J lost 10 bases, and 3 bases stayed unmatched. Here the CDR3 reads CAWSPTGGSPLHF. CDR3 bases read: TGTGCCTGGAGTCCGACAGGGGGGTCACCC.

With respect to this clone: One end of the junction does not line up with germline, which may come from a read error. The read gets to within 3 residues of the CDR3 end, and the germline J gene fills in the rest. The chain couples TRBV12-3 or TRBV12-4 to TRBJ2-5, with TRBD2 identical over 10 bases. The CDR3 is 14 amino acids. The sequenced CDR3 bases are TGTGCCGGCAGGTCTAGCGGGAGAAAAGAGACC. Residues: CAGRSSGRKET. The entire CDR3 protein reads CAGRSSGRKETQYF.

Note on this clone: The read terminates 3 residues ahead of where the CDR3 ends, so the germline J gene completes it. This chain uses TRBV2 with TRBJ2-3; the match to TRBD1 covers 7 bases. The CDR3 covers 13 residues. Germline-derived CDR1 and CDR2 are SNHLY and FYNNEI. The CDR3 reads CASRTGSQETQYF. The part of the CDR3 DNA that was read is TGTGCCAGCAGGACAGGGTCACAAGAGACG.

In the case of this clone: The read halts 3 residues ahead of the CDR3 end, with the missing end drawn from the germline J gene. The chain combines TRBV20-1 with TRBJ2-4; TRBD2 matches 13 bases. The CDR3 is 18 residues long. With V trimmed by 2 bases and J by 8 bases, 15 bases remained unmatched. Germline V lookup: CDR1 DFQATT, CDR2 SNEGSKA (reference sequence). The CDR3 bases that were read are TGCAGTGCTAGACCCTATGGTTGGACTAGCGGGAGCTCCTACATT. It encodes CSARPYGWTSGSSYI. The entire CDR3 protein is CSARPYGWTSGSSYIQYF.

The CDR3: CAWTRPWGPPYRYGQYF. The covered CDR3 bases are TGTGCCTGGACCCGACCCTGGGGCCCACCCTACCGCTATGGT. This chain joins TRBV30 and TRBJ2-4; maybe TRBD1 (5 bases). The read stops 3 residues short of the end of the CDR3; the missing end is completed from the germline J gene. Germline V gene data show CDR1 as GTSNPN and CDR2 as SVGIG (reference sequence). The CDR3 has 17 amino acids.

Comment on this clone: The read stops 3 residues short of the end of the CDR3; the missing end is completed from the germline J gene. This chain links TRBV6-1 with TRBJ2-2, with 11 bases aligning to TRBD2. The CDR3 is made up of 16 amino acids. Germline CDR1 MNHNS, CDR2 SASEGT. V lost 3 bases to trimming and J lost 9 bases; unmatched junction nucleotides: 9. This CDR3 is CASSEELAGGHRELFF. The CDR3 DNA, read in part, is TGTGCCAGCAGTGAGGAGCTAGCGGGAGGCCATCGGGAG.

A remark on this clone: The read ends 3 residues shy of where the CDR3 ends; the end is completed using the germline J gene. V usage is TRBV5-1 and J usage is TRBJ2-2; 8 bases align to TRBD1. The CDR3 has 17 residues. In germline, CDR1 is SGHRS, CDR2 YFSETQ. The sequenced part of the CDR3 DNA is TGCGCCAGCAGCTTGGACGTGGGGACAGGTTCCGATGAAAAG. Translating gives CASSLDVGTGSDEK. The full CDR3 protein is CASSLDVGTGSDEKLFF.

About this clone itself: The read terminates 3 residues before the CDR3 end, so the remaining end is supplied by the germline J gene. The V gene is TRBV2, the J gene TRBJ2-1; 13 bases are shared with TRBD2. This CDR3 spans 16 amino acids. Germline assignment: CDR1 SNHLY and CDR2 FYNNEI. V gave up 5 bases and J gave up 4 bases; unmatched junction bases: 5. Partial CDR3 DNA: TGTGCCAGCAGTTGGGGACTAGCGGGACTTTACAATGAG. Amino acids: CASSWGLAGLYNE. The complete CDR3 protein is CASSWGLAGLYNEQFF.

On this clone: The CDR3 end lies 3 residues beyond the end of the read and is filled in from the germline J gene. V usage is TRBV10-3 and J usage is TRBJ2-3; TRBD1 agrees at 7 bases. The germline CDR1 and CDR2 sequences are ENHRY and SYGVKD. The J segment lost 0 bases and the V segment lost 3 bases, leaving 9 bases of the junction unmatched. This CDR3 has 17 amino acids. CDR3 DNA, as far as it was read: TGTGCCATCAGTGACGCCGGGACAGCTTCTAGCACAGATACG. The encoded protein is CAISDAGTASSTDT. The CDR3 in its entirety is CAISDAGTASSTDTQYF.

Comment on this clone: The read ends 3 residues before the CDR3 terminus; that terminus is restored from the germline J gene. The J gene is TRBJ2-3, the V gene TRBV7-6; TRBD1 is a possible D gene (5 bases). The CDR3 loop spans 16 amino acids. Germline CDR1 is SGHVS and CDR2 is FNYEAQ. This CDR3 is CASSLGGRVPLEAQYF. The part of the CDR3 DNA that was read is TGTGCCAGCAGCTTAGGTGGCAGGGTTCCCCTCGAAGCG. Full variable domain (remainder filled in from reference TRBV7-6 and TRBJ2-3): GAGVSQSPRYKVTKRGQDVALRCDPISGHVSLYWYRQALGQGPEFLTYFNYEAQQDKSGLPNDRFSAERPEGSISTLTIQRTEQRDSAMYRCASSLGGRVPLEAQYFGPGTRLTVL.

Points on this clone: The DNA ends 3 residues before the CDR3 does, and the rest of the CDR3 is filled in from the germline J gene. This sequence joins TRBV12-5 and TRBJ1-2; D gene ambiguous. This CDR3 comprises 15 residues. V lost 0 bases, J lost 3 bases, and 11 bases lay in between. CDR1 is LGHNT, CDR2 FRNRAP, per germline. The CDR3 spells CASGLVPYSYYGYTF. The sequenced CDR3 bases are TGTGCTAGTGGTTTGGTACCGTATAGCTACTATGGC.

Concerning this clone itself: The observed sequence ends 3 residues before the CDR3 terminus, with the missing tail filled in from the germline J gene. This chain connects TRBV27 to TRBJ2-3; TRBD2 might be the D (6 bases). This CDR3 region has 12 residues. The germline V gene has CDR1 MNHEY and CDR2 SMNVEV (reference sequence). The covered CDR3 bases are TGTGCCAGCAGTTTAACGGGGGAGACG. It specifies CASSLTGET. From start to end, the CDR3 is CASSLTGETQYF.

Note on this clone: Read coverage stops 3 residues before the CDR3 terminus; the germline J gene supplies the remainder. The J gene is TRBJ2-1, the V gene TRBV7-3; D may be TRBD1 (5 bases). The germline V gene encodes CDR1 SGHTA and CDR2 FQGTGA. This CDR3 has 14 residues. The V end was cut by 2 bases, the J end by 0 bases, with 5 bases between. CDR3 loop: CASSLDSSYNEQFF. The part of the CDR3 DNA that was read is TGTGCCAGCAGCTTAGACAGCTCCTACAATGAG.

Of note for this clone: Read sequence stops 3 residues before the CDR3 end, and the germline J gene provides the missing end. The J gene is TRBJ2-1, the V gene TRBV14; possibly TRBD2 for D (5 bases). Germline loops: CDR1 SGHDN, CDR2 FVKESK. This CDR3 is 15 amino acids long. Trimming removed 0 bases at V and 8 bases at J, with 14 bases between. The covered CDR3 bases are TGTGCCAGCAGCCAAGATCCTTTGCGGGCGGATGAG. This gives the protein CASSQDPLRADE. The full CDR3 sequence reads CASSQDPLRADEQFF.

Concerning this clone: The read gets to within 3 residues of the CDR3 end, and the germline J gene fills in the rest. The V call is TRBV28, the J call TRBJ2-7; D unresolved. CDR1 MDHEN and CDR2 SYDVKM come from the germline V gene. The CDR3 sequence is 13 residues long. V gave up 8 bases and J gave up 2 bases, with 13 bases separating them. CDR3 region: CASASEAPYEQYF. Partial CDR3 DNA: TGTGCCAGCGCCTCAGAGGCCCCCTACGAG.

A word on this clone: With the read ending 3 residues before the CDR3 end, the germline J gene is used to fill in that end. The chain couples TRBV19 to TRBJ2-3; TRBD2 agrees at 12 bases. The germline V gene has CDR1 LNHDA and CDR2 SQIVND (reference sequence). This CDR3 is 17 amino acids long. Trimming took 5 bases from V and 5 from J; bases not matched to a gene: 11. CDR3 region: CASSYRASGRAVDTQYF. The part of the CDR3 DNA that was read is TGTGCCAGTAGTTATCGGGCTAGCGGGAGGGCGGTAGATACG.

A note on this clone: The read finishes 3 residues shy of the CDR3 end, and the germline J gene is used to complete it. V gene TRBV30 combines with J gene TRBJ1-1; D is unclear. Looked up from germline, CDR1 is GTSNPN and CDR2 is SVGIG (reference sequence). The CDR3 has 13 residues. The CDR3 region is CAWSKGRPIEAFF. The sequenced CDR3 bases are TGTGCCTGGAGTAAGGGCAGGCCAATCGAA.

Notes on this clone: The read is 3 residues too short to cover the CDR3 end, so that end is filled in from the germline J gene. The gene calls are TRBV6-4 and TRBJ2-2; 7 bases agree with TRBD1. This CDR3 spans 16 amino acids. Germline V gene sequence: CDR1 MRHNA, CDR2 SNTAGT. This CDR3 reads CASRDTDRDNNSPLFF. The part of the CDR3 DNA that was read is TGTGCCAGCAGGGATACAGACAGGGACAATAATTCACCG.

A remark on this clone: The read halts 3 residues ahead of the CDR3 end, with the missing end drawn from the germline J gene. V is TRBV7-8 and J is TRBJ1-1; 9 nucleotides match TRBD1. V lost 4 bases and J lost 6; bases outside the gene matches: 6. The CDR3 is 14 amino acids. From germline, CDR1 is SGHVS and CDR2 FQNEAQ. The CDR3 reads CASSSRQGGAEAFF. The CDR3 DNA, read in part, is TGTGCCAGCAGCTCCCGACAGGGGGGTGCTGAA.

As concerns this clone: From the germline J gene comes the end of the CDR3, since the read stops 3 residues before it. This sequence joins TRBV2 and TRBJ2-3; 8 bases fit TRBD2. Trimming took 0 bases from V and 5 from J; bases not matched to a gene: 7. The germline CDR1 and CDR2 sequences are SNHLY and FYNNEI. The CDR3 covers 16 residues. The CDR3 here is CASSEALHGGVDTQYF. CDR3 DNA, as far as it was read: TGTGCCAGCAGTGAAGCGCTTCACGGGGGGGTAGATACG.

With respect to this clone: The missing CDR3 end, 3 residues past where the read stops, is filled in from the germline J gene. The gene calls are TRBV19 and TRBJ1-1, with 7 bases fitting TRBD1. Germline V gives CDR1 LNHDA, CDR2 SQIVND (reference sequence). The trim removed 6 bases at V and 1 base at J, leaving 5 bases unmatched. This CDR3 contains 14 residues. The CDR3 bases that were read are TGTGCCAGTAGCCAGGGGGACGGGAACACTGAA. This translates into CASSQGDGNTE. In full, the CDR3 is CASSQGDGNTEAFF.

Note on this clone: The read gets to within 3 residues of the CDR3 end, and the germline J gene fills in the rest. The rearrangement joins TRBV19 to TRBJ2-1; 9 nucleotides align to TRBD1. Germline lookup yields CDR1 LNHDA and CDR2 SQIVND (reference sequence). Losses at the gene ends were 3 bases for V and 6 bases for J; bases not matched to a gene: 3. This CDR3 comprises 14 residues. CDR3 bases read: TGTGCCAGTAGTATTGGGACAGGGATCAATGAG. Translating it yields CASSIGTGINE. The whole CDR3 region reads CASSIGTGINEQFF.

Points on this clone: Sequencing ends 3 residues short of the CDR3 end; the germline J gene provides the rest. V usage is TRBV28 and J usage is TRBJ1-6; 9 bases match TRBD1. This CDR3 region has 16 residues. Per germline, CDR1 MDHEN and CDR2 SYDVKM. Unmatched junction bases numbered 13, after V lost 8 bases and J lost 8 bases. The sequenced part of the CDR3 DNA is TGTGCCAGCGGAGCACCCGGGACAGGGCTTTATTCACCC. Translation: CASGAPGTGLYSP. The entire CDR3 protein is CASGAPGTGLYSPLHF.